The 8 T cell receptor beta chains below come from one sample, sequenced in a study of T cell repertoires in cytomegalovirus infection. TCRdb re-called the reads through MiXCR, storing one row per CDR3 protein. Among approximately 290,000 distinct CDR3 sequences listed, roughly 24% were seen once. The sample comprised PBMCs. Every receptor here comes from a human donor in good health (CMV status not recorded). Some clones in this sample may be carry-over from other donors' samples.

There are a few counts of this clonotype. This rearrangement joins TRBV11-2 to TRBJ2-2; 8 bases are shared with TRBD2. Per the germline V gene, CDR1 is SGHAT and CDR2 is FQNNGV. This CDR3 spans 17 amino acids. Trimming took 5 bases from V and 5 from J; bases not matched to a gene: 13. The CDR3 DNA is TGTGCCAGCAGCCGCCCGGGGCGGACTAGCAGTACCGGGGAGCTGTTTTTT. Translated: CASSRPGRTSSTGELFF.

Only a few counts were recorded for this clonotype. The V and J genes are TRBV10-3 and TRBJ2-1; TRBD2 matches at 7 bases. Germline loops: CDR1 ENHRY, CDR2 SYGVKD. V shed 0 bases and J 0 bases; nucleotides not matched to a gene: 2. The CDR3 has 16 amino acids. This CDR3 is CAISESGGGSYNEQFF. DNA of the CDR3: TGTGCCATCAGTGAGTCGGGGGGGGGCTCCTACAATGAGCAGTTCTTC.

A few counts support this clonotype. The chain combines TRBV5-6 with TRBJ2-5; D is undetermined. CDR1 is SGHDT and CDR2 is YYEEEE in the germline V gene. The CDR3 spans 13 residues. Trimming took 2 bases from V and 4 from J, leaving 9 bases between them. CDR3 in DNA: TGTGCCAGCAGCTTCGGAAACCGAGAGACCCAGTACTTC. The encoded protein is CASSFGNRETQYF. Combining the CDR3 with reference TRBV5-6 and TRBJ2-5 gives the whole variable domain DAGVTQSPTHLIKTRGQQVTLRCSPKSGHDTVSWYQQALGQGPQFIFQYYEEEERQRGNFPDRFSGHQFPNYSSELNVNALLLGDSALYLCASSFGNRETQYFGPGTRLLVL.

This clonotype was seen a few times. The chain joins TRBV20-1 to TRBJ2-2; D unclear. The V gene lost 5 bases and the J gene lost 4 bases, with 11 bases spanning the gap. The germline V gene encodes CDR1 DFQATT and CDR2 SNEGSKA (reference sequence). The CDR3 totals 13 residues. CDR3 region: CSASRRTTGELFF. CDR3 DNA: TGCAGTGCTTCTAGGAGAACCACCGGGGAGCTGTTTTTT.

This clonotype was recorded many times. The CDR3 nucleotides read TGTGCCAGCAGCTCGGCTCCAGCCAATGAGCAGTTCTTC. This codes for CASSSAPANEQFF. This sequence joins TRBV7-2 and TRBJ2-1; D is unresolved. V gave up 4 bases and J gave up 6 bases, with 10 bases separating them. Germline CDR1 and CDR2: SGHTA and FQGNSA. This CDR3 has 13 residues.

This clonotype has more than one count but fewer than ten. This chain uses TRBV20-1 with TRBJ2-1; D unclear. There are 12 residues in the CDR3. Germline-derived CDR1 and CDR2 are DFQATT and SNEGSKA (reference sequence). V lost 6 bases and J lost 7, with 13 bases in between. CDR3 in amino acids: CSAPFVGNEQFF. The CDR3 DNA reads as TGCAGTGCCCCGTTTGTGGGGAATGAGCAGTTCTTC.

The chain couples TRBV14 to TRBJ2-7; a possible D gene is TRBD2 (6 bases). This CDR3 region has 15 residues. V dropped 2 bases and J dropped 3 bases, with 14 bases sitting between them. CDR1 is SGHDN, CDR2 FVKESK, per germline. This chain's CDR3 is CASSQLRGFSYEQYF. DNA of the CDR3: TGTGCCAGCAGCCAATTGCGGGGATTTAGCTACGAGCAGTACTTC.

The chain links TRBV7-6 to TRBJ2-1, with D possibly matching TRBD1 (5 bases). Germline CDR1 and CDR2: SGHVS and FNYEAQ. This CDR3 contains 14 residues. Trimming stripped 4 bases from V and 9 bases from J, with 16 bases between. CDR3: CASSSPPGWGEQFF. The CDR3 nucleotides read TGTGCCAGCAGCTCCCCTCCAGGGTGGGGTGAGCAGTTCTTC. Together with reference TRBV7-6 and TRBJ2-1, the CDR3 gives the full variable domain: GAGVSQSPRYKVTKRGQDVALRCDPISGHVSLYWYRQALGQGPEFLTYFNYEAQQDKSGLPNDRFSAERPEGSISTLTIQRTEQRDSAMYRCASSSPPGWGEQFFGPGTRLTVL.